This T cell receptor (beta chain) emerged from a study of technical replicates of blood from a handful of donors. Using immunoSEQ multiplex PCR, the repertoire was profiled, and TCRdb retains in-frame clones only, with some absent. The table has around 50,000 clones, approximately 95% seen once. Trimming stripped 6 bases from V and 4 bases from J, with 12 bases between. The CDR3 spans 13 residues. CDR1 and CDR2 from the germline V gene are KGHSH and LQKENI. Input material: T cells isolated from PBMCs. The source is a human donor in good health. The chain combines TRBV18 with TRBJ1-2, with D unresolved. For the CDR3, the DNA is TGTGCCAGCTCCCGAGCGGACGGCTATGGCTACACCTTC. Protein product: CASSRADGYGYTF.